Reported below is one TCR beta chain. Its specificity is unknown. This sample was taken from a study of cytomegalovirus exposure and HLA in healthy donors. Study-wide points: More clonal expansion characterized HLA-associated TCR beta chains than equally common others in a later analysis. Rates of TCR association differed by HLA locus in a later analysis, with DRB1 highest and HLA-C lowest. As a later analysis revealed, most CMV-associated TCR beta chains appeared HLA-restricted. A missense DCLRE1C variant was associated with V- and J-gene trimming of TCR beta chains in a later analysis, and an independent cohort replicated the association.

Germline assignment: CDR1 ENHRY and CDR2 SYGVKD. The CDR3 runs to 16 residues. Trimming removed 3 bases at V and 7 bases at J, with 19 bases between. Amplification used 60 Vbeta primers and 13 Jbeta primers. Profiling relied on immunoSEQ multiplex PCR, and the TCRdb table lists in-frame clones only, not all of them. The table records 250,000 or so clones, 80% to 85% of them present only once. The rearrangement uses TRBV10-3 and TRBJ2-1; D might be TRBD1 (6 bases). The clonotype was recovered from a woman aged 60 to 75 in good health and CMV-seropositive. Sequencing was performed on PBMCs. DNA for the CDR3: TGTGCCATCAGTGAAGAGGGCGGCAGGGGTGGGAATGAGCAGTTCTTC. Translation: CAISEEGGRGGNEQFF.